The 12 T cell receptor beta chains below were found in one sample sequenced in a study of T cells in localized non-small cell lung cancer. Libraries were prepared by immunoSEQ multiplex PCR; TCRdb keeps only in-frame clonotypes and omits some of them. The table lists about 26,000 clones, 80% to 95% of them singletons. The material was peripheral blood, obtained before any cancer treatment. The receptors shown here come from a female donor aged 60 or older with stage II squamous cell lung carcinoma.

This clone was recorded only once. The V gene is TRBV5-1, the J gene TRBJ2-1; 7 bases are a match to TRBD2. The CDR3 totals 12 residues. After removal of 4 bases from V and 9 bases from J, the junction contained 4 bases not matched to a gene. Germline V gene lookup returns CDR1 SGHRS and CDR2 YFSETQ. The CDR3 region is CASSETSTEQFF. The CDR3 DNA follows: TGCGCCAGCAGCGAGACTAGCACTGAGCAGTTCTTC.

J is TRBJ2-7 and V is TRBV15, with 9 bases matching TRBD2. The CDR3 covers 16 residues. The V and J ends lost 0 bases and 2 bases, in that order; junction bases with no gene match: 5. Germline V CDR1 and CDR2: LNHNV, YYDKDF (reference sequence). The CDR3 coding sequence is TGTGCCACCAGCAGAGATAAGGGGACTAGCCCCTACGAGCAGTACTTC. Its translation: CATSRDKGTSPYEQYF.

CDR3 sequence (DNA): TGTGCCAGCAGCGTTAGCGGGAGTGGGACAGATACGCAGTATTTT. It yields the protein CASSVSGSGTDTQYF. This rearrangement joins TRBV7-2 to TRBJ2-3; TRBD2 matches 9 bases. The CDR3 is made up of 15 amino acids. Germline CDR1 and CDR2: SGHTA and FQGNSA. Trimming removed 5 bases from V and 3 bases from J; junction bases left unmatched: 6.

This chain joins TRBV18 and TRBJ1-2, with unresolved D. The germline V and J ends were trimmed by 6 bases and 7 bases, with 24 bases remaining between them. Germline CDR1 KGHSH, CDR2 LQKENI. There are 16 residues in the CDR3. CDR3 loop: CASSRPPFEGSSGYTF. Written as DNA, the CDR3 is TGTGCCAGCTCGCGACCCCCCTTTGAGGGCTCCTCTGGCTACACCTTC.

V and J are TRBV5-4 and TRBJ2-1; 11 bases fit TRBD2. V dropped 4 bases and J dropped 1; count of bases not matched to a gene: 7. CDR1 and CDR2 from the germline V gene are SGHNT and YYREEE (reference sequence). There are 17 residues in the CDR3. CDR3 amino acids: CASSGGTSGPSYNEQFF. CDR3 DNA sequence: TGTGCCAGCAGCGGCGGGACTAGCGGTCCATCCTACAATGAGCAGTTCTTC.

The genes are TRBV30 and TRBJ1-3, with TRBD1 as a possible D gene (5 bases). V lost 0 bases to trimming and J lost 3 bases, with 15 bases between them. CDR3 size: 16 residues. Looked up from germline, CDR1 is GTSNPN and CDR2 is SVGIG (reference sequence). CDR3 loop: CAWSVLTRVYGNTIYF. The CDR3 DNA follows: TGTGCCTGGAGTGTACTTACCAGGGTTTATGGAAACACCATATATTTT.

The gene calls are TRBV10-2 and TRBJ1-1, with TRBD1 matching over 8 bases. Germline V CDR1 and CDR2: WSHSY, SAAADI. After removal of 5 bases from V and 7 bases from J, the junction contained 12 bases not matched to a gene. The CDR3 runs to 15 residues. The CDR3 nucleotides read TGCGCCAGCAGTCACCCCCCCGAAGGACAGGGTGAAGCTTTCTTT. Amino acid sequence: CASSHPPEGQGEAFF.

The chain employs TRBV10-3 and TRBJ2-7; 7 bases align to TRBD2. Germline assignment: CDR1 ENHRY and CDR2 SYGVKD. V shed 0 bases, J shed 2 bases, and the junction held 13 bases outside the gene matches. The CDR3 loop spans 18 amino acids. The CDR3 here is CAISESWLAEKQTYEQYF. The CDR3 region has the DNA TGTGCCATCAGTGAGTCGTGGCTAGCGGAGAAGCAGACCTACGAGCAGTACTTC.

The V and J genes are TRBV4-3 and TRBJ1-3; tentatively, D is TRBD1 (5 bases). This CDR3 has 16 amino acids. CDR1 and CDR2 from the germline V gene are LGHNA and YSLEER. The V gene lost 1 base and the J gene lost 5 bases, with 15 bases spanning the gap. The CDR3 sequence is CASSQVPGGVRNTIYF. The CDR3 bases are TGCGCCAGCAGCCAAGTGCCGGGGGGTGTCCGAAACACCATATATTTT.

The chain carries TRBV15 and TRBJ1-3; D may be TRBD1 (5 bases). The CDR3 extends over 18 amino acids. Trimming took 0 bases from V and 3 from J, leaving 18 bases between them. CDR1 is LNHNV, CDR2 YYDKDF, per germline (reference sequence). The CDR3 spells CATSRDMRGGPFGNTIYF. CDR3 DNA: TGTGCCACCAGCAGAGACATGCGTGGGGGACCTTTTGGAAACACCATATATTTT.

The genes are TRBV4-1 and TRBJ1-1, with D maybe TRBD1 (5 bases). The length of the CDR3 is 16 residues. Germline V gene lookup returns CDR1 MGHRA and CDR2 YSYEKL. V lost 0 bases and J 1 base, leaving 12 bases between the germline ends. CDR3 bases: TGCGCCAGCAGCCAAGATAACCCAGGGCGGAACACTGAAGCTTTCTTT. As protein: CASSQDNPGRNTEAFF.

CDR3 loop: CAISEGLAGADTQYF. The CDR3 DNA is TGTGCCATCAGCGAGGGACTCGCAGGCGCAGATACGCAGTATTTT. The gene calls are TRBV10-3 and TRBJ2-3, with D perhaps matching TRBD2 (6 bases). V dropped 6 bases and J dropped 4 bases, with 17 bases sitting between them. The CDR3 runs 15 residues. Germline V CDR1 and CDR2: ENHRY, SYGVKD.